The 19 T cell receptor beta chains given below trace back to one sample, sequenced in a study of spatial heterogeneity in lung cancer. Regarding the study as a whole: Tumors with more nonsynonymous mutations had more expanded intratumoral alpha and beta TCRs.

Via MiXCR, TCRdb re-called the 5' RACE reads, giving one row per CDR3 protein. This sample has fewer than 4,500 distinct CDR3 sequences, with around a third found just once. Time point given: sample taken at primary tumor resection. Their recognized antigens are unknown. The material was lung tumor tissue, obtained at surgery. These receptors were taken from a female donor with early-stage non-small cell lung cancer.

The chain uses TRBV12-3 or TRBV12-4 and TRBJ1-5, with 8 bases fitting TRBD1. After removal of 6 bases from V and 6 bases from J, the junction contained 10 bases not matched to a gene. The CDR3 covers 15 residues. In nucleotides, the CDR3 is TGTGCCAGCAGCCCGACCACAGGGGGAGGTCAGCCCCAGCATTTT. Protein: CASSPTTGGGQPQHF.

In DNA form, the CDR3 reads TGTGCCAGCAGCAAGGACTACGCAGATACGCAGTATTTT. Translated: CASSKDYADTQYF. V is TRBV2 and J is TRBJ2-3, with a tentative D call TRBD2 (6 bases). CDR1 is SNHLY and CDR2 is FYNNEI in the germline V gene. The length of the CDR3 is 13 residues. Trimming removed 6 bases at V and 4 bases at J, with 11 bases between.

The chain is built from TRBV2 and TRBJ2-7; a weak D match, TRBD1 (5 bases). V lost 8 bases and J lost 10, with 12 bases in between. The CDR3 is made up of 10 amino acids. Germline CDR1 and CDR2: SNHLY and FYNNEI. CDR3 nucleotides: TGTGCCAGCGCCGCAGGGTTTCAGTACTTC. Translated: CASAAGFQYF.

This clonotype came up a few times. The J gene is TRBJ2-3, the V gene TRBV2, with no clear D. The CDR3 spans 16 residues. The germline V gene has CDR1 SNHLY and CDR2 FYNNEI. Trimming left V 3 bases short and J 0 bases short, with 13 bases between. The CDR3 DNA is TGTGCCAGCAGTGACATCCCGAGTTCTAGCACAGATACGCAGTATTTT. Protein: CASSDIPSSSTDTQYF.

The rearrangement links TRBV19 to TRBJ2-1; a weak D match, TRBD2 (6 bases). The CDR3 is 13 amino acids. V was shortened by 2 bases and J by 8 bases, with 10 bases between the two germline ends. Germline V lookup: CDR1 LNHDA, CDR2 SQIVND (reference sequence). In DNA form, the CDR3 reads TGTGCCAGTAGTATAACGGGGGACTATGAGCAGTTCTTC. Protein: CASSITGDYEQFF.

This clonotype is classed as large. V is TRBV7-9 and J is TRBJ2-1; 7 bases agree with TRBD1. The CDR3 consists of 17 residues. Germline V lookup: CDR1 SEHNR, CDR2 FQNEAQ (reference sequence). V lost 4 bases to trimming and J lost 2 bases; unmatched junction nucleotides: 11. CDR3 in DNA: TGTGCCAGCAGCTCCGACAGGGCGGTGTTAGCCTACAATGAGCAGTTCTTC. Translating it yields CASSSDRAVLAYNEQFF.

CDR3 sequence reads: CASSTQSGTEAFF. DNA of the CDR3: TGTGCCAGCAGCACCCAGTCGGGCACTGAAGCTTTCTTT. The chain is built from TRBV7-3 and TRBJ1-1, with unresolved D. In germline, CDR1 is SGHTA, CDR2 FQGTGA. The CDR3 sequence is 13 residues long. Trimming cost V 5 bases and J 4 bases, with 11 bases left between them.

This clonotype was counted a few times. The chain couples TRBV12-3 or TRBV12-4 to TRBJ2-1, with D hard to call. The length of the CDR3 is 13 residues. Trimming removed 8 bases at V and 5 bases at J, with 13 bases between. CDR3 nucleotide sequence: TGTGCCAGCGGTCTATGGAGTAACAATGAGCAGTTCTTC. This gives the protein CASGLWSNNEQFF.

The chain employs TRBV7-6 and TRBJ2-5, with D hard to call. V dropped 5 bases and J dropped 4 bases, with 8 bases sitting between them. The germline V gene has CDR1 SGHVS and CDR2 FNYEAQ. The CDR3 sequence is 12 residues long. This CDR3 reads CASSQSRETQYF. CDR3 coding DNA: TGTGCCAGCAGCCAATCCAGAGAGACCCAGTACTTC.

Sample share makes this clonotype medium-sized (0.01 to 0.1%). The gene calls are TRBV12-3 or TRBV12-4 and TRBJ1-1; D unresolved. V was cut by 5 bases and J by 3 bases, with 13 bases left in between. This CDR3 has 14 amino acids. CDR3 in amino acids: CASSRRIWDTEAFF. The DNA of the CDR3 is TGTGCCAGCAGTCGACGGATATGGGACACTGAAGCTTTCTTT.

This clonotype has more than one count but fewer than ten. The chain combines TRBV12-3 or TRBV12-4 with TRBJ2-1; 11 bases line up with TRBD2. This CDR3 region has 14 residues. J was trimmed by 10 bases and V by 2 bases; bases with no gene match: 4. The CDR3 loop reads CASSLLAGGREQFF. CDR3 nucleotides: TGTGCCAGCAGTTTACTAGCGGGGGGCAGGGAGCAGTTCTTC.

The rearrangement joins TRBV28 to TRBJ2-7; tentatively, D is TRBD1 (6 bases). The germline V gene has CDR1 MDHEN and CDR2 SYDVKM. Between the trimmed V and J ends, which lost 2 bases and 8 bases, there was a span of 7 bases. This CDR3 has 11 amino acids. The chain's CDR3 is CASSLGGKQYF. The CDR3 DNA follows: TGTGCCAGCAGTTTAGGGGGCAAGCAGTACTTC.

This clonotype appeared a single time. Relative to the germline gene, one junction end is altered; a read error may explain this. V usage is TRBV19 and J usage is TRBJ2-1; D is unresolved. This CDR3 contains 15 residues. Looked up from germline, CDR1 is LNHDA and CDR2 is SQIVND (reference sequence). CDR3 DNA: TGTGCTAGTAGTAGGGTTCGAGTGGGCAACAATGAGCAGTTCTTC. Its translation: CASSRVRVGNNEQFF. Full variable domain (missing parts from reference TRBV19 and TRBJ2-1): DGGITQSPKYLFRKEGQNVTLSCEQNLNHDAMYWYRQDPGQGLRLIYYSQIVNDFQKGDIAEGYSVSREKKESFPLTVTSAQKNPTAFYLCASSRVRVGNNEQFFGPGTRLTVL.

The chain uses TRBV4-2 and TRBJ2-7; 7 positions agree with TRBD1. CDR1 and CDR2 from the germline V gene are LGHNA and YNFKEQ. CDR3 length: 15 amino acids. The J segment lost 2 bases and the V segment lost 4 bases, leaving 8 bases of the junction unmatched. The CDR3 region is CASSLRGGITYEQYF. The DNA of the CDR3 is TGTGCCAGCAGCCTCCGAGGGGGCATTACCTACGAGCAGTACTTC.

The chain couples TRBV21-1 to TRBJ2-4; the tabulated D call, TRBD1, remains unverified against the DNA. TRBV21-1 is a known pseudogene. The CDR3 is 15 amino acids. The CDR3 spells CASSKEGREGNIQYF. The CDR3, as DNA: TGTGCCAGCAGCAAAGAGGGCAGGGAAGGAAACATTCAGTACTTC.

This clonotype has just a few counts. The chain couples TRBV5-1 to TRBJ2-7, with 7 bases lining up with TRBD1. V lost 6 bases and J lost 0; bases outside the gene matches: 3. CDR3 length: 13 residues. The germline V gene encodes CDR1 SGHRS and CDR2 YFSETQ. The CDR3 coding sequence is TGCGCCAGCACAGGGGACAGCTCCTACGAGCAGTACTTC. Translation gives CASTGDSSYEQYF.

This clonotype was recorded at least ten times. The CDR3 protein is CASSGRDRLADEQFF. CDR3 sequence (DNA): TGTGCCAGCAGTGGGCGGGACAGGCTTGCGGATGAGCAGTTCTTC. The genes are TRBV25-1 and TRBJ2-1, with 8 nucleotides matching TRBD1. V shed 4 bases, J shed 8 bases, and the junction held 10 bases outside the gene matches. Germline V gene data show CDR1 as MGHDK and CDR2 as SYGVNS. This CDR3 is 15 amino acids long.

The V and J genes are TRBV5-1 and TRBJ2-1; 14 bases agree with TRBD2. Germline V gene lookup returns CDR1 SGHRS and CDR2 YFSETQ. J lost 7 bases, V lost 3 bases, and 3 bases had no gene match. The CDR3 runs 15 residues. The CDR3 reads CASSSTSGGANEQFF. As DNA, the CDR3 is TGCGCCAGCAGCTCGACTAGCGGGGGGGCGAATGAGCAGTTCTTC.

The chain combines TRBV2 with TRBJ2-5; D unclear. The CDR3 totals 14 residues. Germline V gene lookup returns CDR1 SNHLY and CDR2 FYNNEI. Deletions cut 6 bases from V and 1 base from J, with 12 bases between. The chain's CDR3 is CASRLAAVQETQYF. CDR3 in DNA: TGTGCCAGCAGACTTGCGGCGGTCCAAGAGACCCAGTACTTC.